Below, 10 T cell receptor beta chains from the same sample are listed, as sequenced in a study of identical twins. From the 5' RACE reads, TCRdb called clonotypes with MiXCR, one entry per CDR3 protein. The repertoire consists of some 660,000 distinct CDR3 sequences, with around 8.6% occurring once and the leading ten covering approximately 0.94%. The sample was also linked to a second study, of yellow fever vaccine responses in identical twins.

Sequencing used PBMCs. The receptor source for this set is a woman aged 18-35 years in good health.

The J gene is TRBJ1-1, the V gene TRBV29-1; D not certain. CDR1 SQVTM and CDR2 ANQGSEA come from the germline V gene. This CDR3 has 10 residues. Trimming cost V 3 bases and J 6 bases, with 5 bases left between them. CDR3 sequence reads: CSVDSSEAFF. The CDR3 DNA reads TGCAGCGTTGATTCGTCTGAAGCTTTCTTT.

The chain is built from TRBV29-1 and TRBJ2-3, with a tentative D call TRBD1 (7 bases). From germline, CDR1 is SQVTM and CDR2 ANQGSEA. The ends were cut back, 8 bases at V and 6 bases at J, with 15 bases in the middle. The CDR3 covers 12 residues. The CDR3 is CSLWTGGDTQYF. The CDR3 DNA reads TGCAGCTTATGGACAGGAGGGGATACGCAGTATTTT.

The chain links TRBV4-2 to TRBJ2-7; perhaps TRBD2 as D (6 bases). CDR1 is LGHNA, CDR2 YNFKEQ, per germline. V was shortened by 0 bases and J by 5 bases, with 17 bases between the two germline ends. This CDR3 is 16 amino acids long. CDR3 loop: CASSQETSGSANEQYF. The CDR3 nucleotides read TGTGCCAGCAGCCAAGAAACTTCCGGGAGTGCCAACGAGCAGTACTTC.

This clonotype was detected ten times or more. This chain links TRBV25-1 with TRBJ2-2, with 11 bases aligning to TRBD2. J lost 1 base, V lost 7 bases, and 14 bases had no gene match. CDR1 and CDR2 (germline): MGHDK, SYGVNS. The CDR3 covers 19 residues. The CDR3 DNA sequence: TGTGCCAGCACCTCTATGGGGACTAGCGGACACAAGAACACCGGGGAGCTGTTTTTT. This codes for CASTSMGTSGHKNTGELFF.

The chain combines TRBV7-8 with TRBJ2-5, with 11 bases aligning to TRBD2. After removal of 1 base from V and 4 bases from J, the junction contained 5 bases not matched to a gene. From germline, CDR1 is SGHVS and CDR2 FQNEAQ. There are 16 residues in the CDR3. The CDR3 loop reads CASSLVDSGRGETQYF. As DNA, the CDR3 is TGTGCCAGCAGCTTAGTAGATAGCGGGAGGGGAGAGACCCAGTACTTC.

Here the CDR3 reads CASSEDLYNEQFF. CDR3 DNA: TGTGCCAGCAGTGAAGACTTATACAATGAGCAGTTCTTC. V is TRBV2 and J is TRBJ2-1; D not certain. The germline V gene has CDR1 SNHLY and CDR2 FYNNEI. With 1 base removed from V and 4 bases from J, the gap between germline ends came to 5 bases. CDR3 length: 13 residues.

The chain recombines TRBV28 with TRBJ1-1, with TRBD1 matching 8 bases. Germline CDR1 MDHEN, CDR2 SYDVKM. J lost 5 bases, V lost 6 bases, and 8 bases had no gene match. This CDR3 region has 14 residues. In nucleotides, the CDR3 is TGTGCCAGCAGCTTGACAGGGGTGGGGACTGAAGCTTTCTTT. Residues: CASSLTGVGTEAFF.

CDR3 in DNA: TGTGCCATCACAAGACGGGGTCCACGCGACCTGGCAGACGAGCAGTACTTC. Amino acids: CAITRRGPRDLADEQYF. The chain has TRBV10-3 and TRBJ2-7; D perhaps matches TRBD2 (5 bases). CDR3 size: 17 residues. CDR1 is ENHRY, CDR2 SYGVKD, per germline. Trimming stripped 7 bases from V and 5 bases from J, with 27 bases between.

This clonotype was recorded a few times. The rearrangement uses TRBV20-1 and TRBJ2-7; D remains ambiguous. CDR1 DFQATT and CDR2 SNEGSKA come from the germline V gene (reference sequence). The CDR3 has 14 residues. V dropped 3 bases and J dropped 2 bases, with 14 bases sitting between them. CDR3 coding DNA: TGCAGTGCTAGGGCCCGAGATACAACCTACGAGCAGTACTTC. Residues: CSARARDTTYEQYF.

The chain is built from TRBV9 and TRBJ1-2; D gene uncertain. Trimming removed 1 base at V and 8 bases at J, with 12 bases between. The CDR3 contains 13 residues. Germline CDR1 SGDLS, CDR2 YYNGEE. The CDR3 spells CASSVTSDGGYTF. CDR3 in DNA: TGTGCCAGCAGCGTAACTTCAGATGGGGGCTACACCTTC.